Below are 24 T cell receptor beta chains sequenced from a single sample in a study of technical replicates of blood from a handful of donors. Measured with immunoSEQ multiplex PCR; TCRdb has only the in-frame clones, and not every one. The data contain around 68,000 clones, about 97% of them singletons. Sequenced sample: T cells isolated from PBMCs. Receptors originate from a human donor in good health.

This rearrangement joins TRBV10-3 to TRBJ2-7; 8 bases line up with TRBD2. Germline V gives CDR1 ENHRY, CDR2 SYGVKD. The CDR3 consists of 14 residues. The ends lost 4 bases at V and 4 bases at J; junction bases unmatched: 6. The CDR3 sequence is CAISVFGRAYEQYF. The DNA for the CDR3 is TGTGCCATCAGTGTATTCGGGAGGGCTTACGAGCAGTACTTC.

V gene TRBV28 combines with J gene TRBJ1-2; TRBD1 aligns across 9 bases. J lost 7 bases, V lost 6 bases, and 18 bases had no gene match. CDR1 and CDR2 (germline): MDHEN, SYDVKM. The CDR3 totals 17 residues. CDR3 protein: CASSPPGQGALLLGYTF. CDR3 DNA: TGTGCCAGCAGCCCTCCGGGACAGGGAGCCTTACTCCTTGGCTACACCTTC.

This clone has a single count. Here the CDR3 DNA reads TGTGCCAGCAGTGTGTGGACAGGGCCTCTCTACGAGCAGTACTTC. It yields the protein CASSVWTGPLYEQYF. The chain joins TRBV6-1 to TRBJ2-7; 8 nucleotides line up with TRBD1. The V segment lost 4 bases and the J segment 3 bases; nucleotides outside the gene matches: 8. This CDR3 region has 15 residues. The germline V gene has CDR1 MNHNS and CDR2 SASEGT.

J is TRBJ1-1 and V is TRBV5-5, with D unresolved. The germline gives CDR1 SGHKS, CDR2 YYEKEE (reference sequence). The CDR3 sequence is 14 residues long. Trimming pared 4 bases from V and 8 bases from J, leaving 18 bases between. The chain's CDR3 is CASSMVGAAAEAFF. CDR3 in DNA: TGTGCCAGCAGCATGGTGGGTGCGGCAGCAGAAGCTTTCTTT.

J is TRBJ1-2 and V is TRBV7-9, with D unresolved. CDR1 SEHNR and CDR2 FQNEAQ come from the germline V gene (reference sequence). V lost 0 bases, J lost 4 bases, and 9 bases lay in between. This CDR3 has 14 amino acids. In nucleotides, the CDR3 is TGTGCCAGCAGCTTAGCCACGACTGGCTATGGCTACACCTTC. It is translated as CASSLATTGYGYTF.

The chain couples TRBV28 to TRBJ2-7; 7 bases are shared with TRBD2. The CDR3 is made up of 15 amino acids. Germline-derived CDR1 and CDR2 are MDHEN and SYDVKM. The V gene end was trimmed by 8 bases and the J gene end by 3 bases; junction bases not matched to a gene: 13. The CDR3 region has the DNA TGTGCCAGCTATCCCGGGGGACTAACAAACTACGAGCAGTACTTC. Translating it yields CASYPGGLTNYEQYF.

Comments on this clone: The sample contains more than one DNA sequence encoding this CDR3. The V and J genes are TRBV5-1 and TRBJ2-7, with TRBD1 matching 9 bases. CDR1 and CDR2 (germline): SGHRS, YFSETQ. Unmatched junction bases numbered 1, after V lost 3 bases and J lost 3 bases. The CDR3 contains 13 residues. In DNA, the CDR3 is TGCGCCAGCAGCTGGGGACAGGGCTACGAGCAGTACTTC. Translation: CASSWGQGYEQYF.

The CDR3 sequence: CASSSLGQGADTQYF. The DNA for the CDR3 is TGTGCCAGCAGTTCCCTCGGACAGGGGGCAGATACGCAGTATTTT. V gene TRBV27 combines with J gene TRBJ2-3; TRBD1 matches 10 bases. V shed 4 bases and J 4 bases; nucleotides not matched to a gene: 5. Germline V gene sequence: CDR1 MNHEY, CDR2 SMNVEV (reference sequence). The CDR3 consists of 15 residues.

The rearrangement links TRBV5-1 to TRBJ2-1, with a tentative D call TRBD2 (6 bases). The V gene's germline CDR1 is SGHRS and CDR2 YFSETQ. The V and J ends lost 2 bases and 0 bases respectively, with 15 bases between them. The CDR3 has 17 residues. The CDR3 region is CASSFMRELISYNEQFF. For the CDR3, the DNA is TGCGCCAGCAGCTTTATGCGGGAATTGATCTCCTACAATGAGCAGTTCTTC.

The chain has TRBV7-3 and TRBJ2-1; TRBD1 is a possible D gene (5 bases). The V end lost 5 bases, the J end lost 2 bases, and 22 bases lay between the germline ends. Germline-derived CDR1 and CDR2 are SGHTA and FQGTGA. The CDR3 length is 18 residues. CDR3 loop: CASSPRVGADVAYNEQFF. CDR3 sequence (DNA): TGTGCCAGCAGCCCAAGGGTAGGGGCCGACGTAGCCTACAATGAGCAGTTCTTC.

The chain recombines TRBV15 with TRBJ2-1, with no clear D. V dropped 7 bases and J dropped 5 bases, with 6 bases sitting between them. The CDR3 length is 11 residues. Germline V gene lookup returns CDR1 LNHNV and CDR2 YYDKDF (reference sequence). CDR3 nucleotide sequence: TGTGCCACCATGTATGACAATGAGCAGTTCTTC. This codes for CATMYDNEQFF.

This rearrangement joins TRBV7-9 to TRBJ2-2; weak D call: TRBD2 (5 bases). Germline values: CDR1 SEHNR, CDR2 FQNEAQ (reference sequence). Trimming pared 3 bases from V and 2 bases from J, leaving 16 bases between. This CDR3 spans 17 amino acids. CDR3 nucleotide sequence: TGTGCCAGCAGCTTTTCGGTATTGAGCGGTAACACCGGGGAGCTGTTTTTT. Residues: CASSFSVLSGNTGELFF.

The chain joins TRBV9 to TRBJ1-1, with TRBD1 as a possible D gene (6 bases). The CDR3 sequence is 14 residues long. The V gene's germline CDR1 is SGDLS and CDR2 YYNGEE. The V end lost 0 bases, the J end lost 4 bases, and 10 bases lay between the germline ends. DNA for the CDR3: TGTGCCAGCAGCGTAGGCAGGGGTGTCACTGAAGCTTTCTTT. It specifies CASSVGRGVTEAFF.

About this clone: Other DNA sequences in this sample translate to the same CDR3. The J gene is TRBJ2-7, the V gene TRBV19; perhaps TRBD2 as D (6 bases). V lost 3 bases and J 0 bases, leaving 9 bases between the germline ends. The length of the CDR3 is 14 residues. The germline gives CDR1 LNHDA, CDR2 SQIVND (reference sequence). The CDR3 is CASSIPGLSYEQYF. In nucleotides, the CDR3 is TGTGCCAGTAGTATCCCGGGACTCTCCTACGAGCAGTACTTC. The whole variable domain, filled in from reference TRBV19 and TRBJ2-7, reads DGGITQSPKYLFRKEGQNVTLSCEQNLNHDAMYWYRQDPGQGLRLIYYSQIVNDFQKGDIAEGYSVSREKKESFPLTVTSAQKNPTAFYLCASSIPGLSYEQYFGPGTRLTVT.

The chain carries TRBV27 and TRBJ1-3; TRBD1 agrees at 11 bases. Germline V CDR1 and CDR2: MNHEY, SMNVEV (reference sequence). This CDR3 has 20 residues. Trimming removed 5 bases from V and 0 bases from J; junction bases left unmatched: 15. CDR3 protein: CASSPKPGTGGRYSGNTIYF. The CDR3 DNA follows: TGTGCCAGCAGTCCCAAACCCGGGACAGGGGGTCGTTACTCTGGAAACACCATATATTTT.

The genes are TRBV11-3 and TRBJ1-1; D not resolved. Trimming took off 1 base at V and 1 base at J, with 4 bases between the two ends. CDR3 length: 13 amino acids. The germline V gene encodes CDR1 SGHNT and CDR2 YENEEA. Here the CDR3 DNA reads TGTGCCAGCAGCTTAGCAGGGAACACTGAAGCTTTCTTT. Protein sequence: CASSLAGNTEAFF.

The gene calls are TRBV11-2 and TRBJ2-1, with 10 bases identical to TRBD2. From germline, CDR1 is SGHAT and CDR2 FQNNGV. V lost 6 bases and J lost 0; bases outside the gene matches: 8. The CDR3 runs to 17 residues. The CDR3 DNA reads TGTGCCAGCAGACATTCAGCTAGCGGGAGCTCCTACAATGAGCAGTTCTTC. This codes for CASRHSASGSSYNEQFF.

The chain is built from TRBV18 and TRBJ1-2; D possibly corresponds to TRBD1 (5 bases). Trimming took 6 bases from V and 5 from J, leaving 19 bases between them. This CDR3 is built from 15 residues. From germline, CDR1 is KGHSH and CDR2 LQKENI. CDR3 in amino acids: CASSQTQAPPYGYTF. The CDR3 region has the DNA TGTGCCAGCTCCCAAACACAGGCACCCCCTTATGGCTACACCTTC.

Regarding this clone: An end of the junction differs from the germline gene, which may be a read error. V gene TRBV20-1 combines with J gene TRBJ1-1; D not certain. The CDR3 loop spans 10 amino acids. The V gene's germline CDR1 is DFQATT and CDR2 SNEGSKA (reference sequence). Written as DNA, the CDR3 is TGCAGTGCTAAAAGAGTGGACTACGTCTTT. It translates to CSAKRVDYVF.

The genes are TRBV30 and TRBJ2-7; 12 bases line up with TRBD2. J was trimmed by 7 bases and V by 7 bases; bases with no gene match: 8. The germline CDR1 and CDR2 sequences are GTSNPN and SVGIG (reference sequence). The CDR3 consists of 13 residues. CDR3 nucleotides: TGTGCCTCAAGACTAGCGGGAGCAGGAGAGCAGTACTTC. Its protein is CASRLAGAGEQYF.

The gene calls are TRBV18 and TRBJ1-1; no reliable D call. Germline CDR1 reads KGHSH; CDR2 reads LQKENI. The CDR3 extends over 15 amino acids. V was clipped by 0 bases and J by 6 bases, with 14 bases between them. CDR3 in amino acids: CASSPPFSARPEAFF. The CDR3 nucleotides read TGTGCCAGCTCACCACCTTTCTCCGCCAGGCCTGAAGCTTTCTTT.

The V and J genes are TRBV6-5 and TRBJ1-1, with D perhaps matching TRBD1 (6 bases). The CDR3 contains 12 residues. Per germline, CDR1 MNHEY and CDR2 SVGAGI. The V end was cut by 0 bases, the J end by 12 bases, with 11 bases between. CDR3 sequence reads: CASSYSRGATFF. CDR3 nucleotide sequence: TGTGCCAGCAGTTACTCCCGGGGGGCAACTTTCTTT.

The chain recombines TRBV20-1 with TRBJ1-2; 7 bases align to TRBD1. V lost 6 bases and J lost 4; bases outside the gene matches: 2. CDR1 is DFQATT and CDR2 is SNEGSKA in the germline V gene (reference sequence). This CDR3 contains 11 residues. CDR3 in amino acids: CSARDSYGYTF. Written as DNA, the CDR3 is TGCAGTGCGAGGGACAGCTATGGCTACACCTTC.

The chain is built from TRBV27 and TRBJ2-7, with 9 nucleotides matching TRBD1. Trimming removed 3 bases from V and 0 bases from J; junction bases left unmatched: 9. This CDR3 region has 17 residues. Germline V lookup: CDR1 MNHEY, CDR2 SMNVEV (reference sequence). Written as DNA, the CDR3 is TGTGCCAGCAGTTTCCTTGGGGGACAGGGTCCCTCCTACGAGCAGTACTTC. Residues: CASSFLGGQGPSYEQYF.